The 30 T cell receptor beta chains presented below share a single source sample, sequenced in a study of blood T cell repertoires in COVID-19. The assay was immunoSEQ multiplex PCR, and TCRdb's table has in-frame clones only and misses some. The data contain more than 45,000 clones, approximately 90% of them singletons. Material: peripheral blood. The receptors derive from a man aged 55-75 years with acute or convalescent COVID-19.

This rearrangement joins TRBV7-3 to TRBJ2-2; D unresolved. Trimming shortened V by 3 bases and J by 4 bases, and 9 bases separated the two germline ends. Germline CDR1 is SGHTA and CDR2 is FQGTGA. This CDR3 region has 14 residues. The CDR3 region is CASSLGSRTGELFF. The CDR3, as DNA: TGTGCCAGCAGCTTGGGCTCTCGCACCGGGGAGCTGTTTTTT.

This chain connects TRBV9 to TRBJ2-5; perhaps TRBD2 as D (6 bases). Trimming took off 2 bases at V and 5 bases at J, with 19 bases between the two ends. The CDR3 has 16 amino acids. Looked up from germline, CDR1 is SGDLS and CDR2 is YYNGEE. CDR3 in DNA: TGTGCCAGCAGCGTCGGGAGTAGCACGGCGCGGGAGACCCAGTACTTC. Its translation is CASSVGSSTARETQYF. The whole variable domain, remainder taken from reference TRBV9 and TRBJ2-5, is DSGVTQTPKHLITATGQRVTLRCSPRSGDLSVYWYQQSLDQGLQFLIQYYNGEERAKGNILERFSAQQFPDLHSELNLSSLELGDSALYFCASSVGSSTARETQYFGPGTRLLVL.

This clone was observed a handful of times. J is TRBJ2-5 and V is TRBV5-4; D is possibly TRBD1 (6 bases). Germline V CDR1 and CDR2: SGHNT, YYREEE (reference sequence). CDR3 length equals 15 residues. V shed 5 bases and J shed 0 bases, with 14 bases lying between them. As DNA, the CDR3 is TGTGCCAGCAGTAGACAGGAGATATACCAAGAGACCCAGTACTTC. As protein: CASSRQEIYQETQYF.

The rearrangement links TRBV6-1 to TRBJ2-3; the D is unclear. Germline assignment: CDR1 MNHNS and CDR2 SASEGT. The CDR3 sequence is 13 residues long. V shed 3 bases and J shed 0 bases, with 4 bases lying between them. CDR3 DNA: TGTGCCAGCAGTGACCTTAGCACAGATACGCAGTATTTT. Protein product: CASSDLSTDTQYF.

The rearrangement links TRBV7-2 to TRBJ1-5, with 8 bases lining up with TRBD1. Trimming removed 2 bases from V and 3 bases from J; junction bases left unmatched: 3. The germline gives CDR1 SGHTA, CDR2 FQGNSA. The length of the CDR3 is 15 residues. CDR3 residues: CASSLRQGPNQPQHF. CDR3 sequence (DNA): TGTGCCAGCAGCTTAAGACAGGGGCCCAATCAGCCCCAGCATTTT. Full variable domain (outside the CDR3, taken from reference TRBV7-2 and TRBJ1-5): GAGVSQSPSNKVTEKGKDVELRCDPISGHTALYWYRQSLGQGLEFLIYFQGNSAPDKSGLPSDRFSAERTGGSVSTLTIQRTQQEDSAVYLCASSLRQGPNQPQHFGDGTRLSIL.

The chain employs TRBV25-1 and TRBJ2-7; tentatively, D is TRBD1 (6 bases). CDR1 is MGHDK and CDR2 is SYGVNS in the germline V gene. Trimming shortened V by 4 bases and J by 2 bases, and 12 bases separated the two germline ends. This CDR3 spans 14 amino acids. The chain's CDR3 is CASSGTGIAYEQYF. For the CDR3, the DNA is TGTGCCAGCAGTGGAACAGGGATAGCCTACGAGCAGTACTTC.

V is TRBV11-2 and J is TRBJ2-5, with 11 bases fitting TRBD2. V trimming: 1 base; J trimming: 4 bases; junction bases outside the gene matches: 2. This CDR3 has 15 amino acids. Germline loops: CDR1 SGHAT, CDR2 FQNNGV. The CDR3 sequence: CASSLGGLAGETQYF. The DNA of the CDR3 is TGTGCCAGCAGCTTAGGCGGACTAGCGGGAGAGACCCAGTACTTC.

This clone was seen only once. The gene calls are TRBV11-2 and TRBJ2-1, with TRBD2 identical over 10 bases. CDR3 length: 16 residues. Trimming at V came to 5 bases and at J to 0 bases, leaving 4 bases not matched to a gene. Germline values: CDR1 SGHAT, CDR2 FQNNGV. This chain's CDR3 is CASSRLAGFSYNEQFF. CDR3 nucleotide sequence: TGTGCCAGCAGCCGACTAGCGGGCTTCTCCTACAATGAGCAGTTCTTC.

This rearrangement joins TRBV5-8 to TRBJ2-1, with no clear D. Germline values: CDR1 SGHTS, CDR2 YDEGEE. V dropped 3 bases and J dropped 10 bases, with 17 bases sitting between them. The CDR3 runs 14 residues. CDR3 region: CASSSELGRREQFF. CDR3 DNA: TGTGCCAGCAGCTCCGAACTTGGGCGCCGGGAGCAGTTCTTC.

The J gene is TRBJ2-2, the V gene TRBV11-2, with D uncertain. Per germline, CDR1 SGHAT and CDR2 FQNNGV. Deletions cut 3 bases from V and 5 bases from J, with 4 bases between. The CDR3 is 12 amino acids. In nucleotides, the CDR3 is TGTGCCAGCAGCTTCTCTACCGGGGAGCTGTTTTTT. Protein sequence: CASSFSTGELFF.

This rearrangement joins TRBV20-1 to TRBJ1-2, with 9 bases fitting TRBD1. J lost 7 bases, V lost 6 bases, and 3 bases had no gene match. This CDR3 spans 11 amino acids. Germline CDR1 is DFQATT and CDR2 is SNEGSKA (reference sequence). The CDR3 reads CSAQGAGGYTF. CDR3 coding DNA: TGCAGTGCACAGGGGGCAGGTGGCTACACCTTC.

This chain links TRBV28 with TRBJ1-5; TRBD1 aligns across 9 bases. Losses at the gene ends were 7 bases for V and 6 bases for J; bases not matched to a gene: 7. CDR3 length equals 14 residues. The V gene's germline CDR1 is MDHEN and CDR2 SYDVKM. As DNA, the CDR3 is TGTGCCAGCATACGGGACAGGGCAATTCAGCCCCAGCATTTT. This sequence encodes CASIRDRAIQPQHF. The full variable domain, with the rest looked up from reference TRBV28 and TRBJ1-5, is DVKVTQSSRYLVKRTGEKVFLECVQDMDHENMFWYRQDPGLGLRLIYFSYDVKMKEKGDIPEGYSVSREKKERFSLILESASTNQTSMYLCASIRDRAIQPQHFGDGTRLSIL.

This clone was found a few times. J is TRBJ2-2 and V is TRBV5-1, with 8 bases lining up with TRBD1. This CDR3 is built from 14 residues. Germline assignment: CDR1 SGHRS and CDR2 YFSETQ. The V gene end was trimmed by 4 bases and the J gene end by 6 bases; junction bases not matched to a gene: 5. The CDR3 DNA reads TGCGCCAGCAGCCCGGGACAGGTTGCCGGGGAGCTGTTTTTT. It specifies CASSPGQVAGELFF.

The rearrangement links TRBV7-8 to TRBJ2-7; a weak D match, TRBD1 (5 bases). The CDR3 contains 15 residues. Germline values: CDR1 SGHVS, CDR2 FQNEAQ. Deletions cut 4 bases from V and 3 bases from J, with 16 bases between. The CDR3 nucleotides are TGTGCCAGCAGCTCGCAAGGGGCGCGCCTCTACGAGCAGTACTTC. Protein product: CASSSQGARLYEQYF.

The chain employs TRBV11-3 and TRBJ2-5; tentative D call: TRBD2 (5 bases). V lost 5 bases and J 3 bases, leaving 10 bases between the germline ends. Germline CDR1 is SGHNT and CDR2 is YENEEA. This CDR3 is 13 amino acids long. Here the CDR3 DNA reads TGTGCCAGCAGCCCCCCCGGGGAAGAGACCCAGTACTTC. Encoded protein: CASSPPGEETQYF.

V and J are TRBV9 and TRBJ2-7; D is undetermined. The CDR3 sequence is 14 residues long. V dropped 0 bases and J dropped 5 bases, with 12 bases sitting between them. In germline, CDR1 is SGDLS, CDR2 YYNGEE. The CDR3 here is CASSVDTMVNEQYF. In DNA form, the CDR3 reads TGTGCCAGCAGCGTAGACACCATGGTCAACGAGCAGTACTTC. Full variable domain (rest looked up from reference TRBV9 and TRBJ2-7): DSGVTQTPKHLITATGQRVTLRCSPRSGDLSVYWYQQSLDQGLQFLIQYYNGEERAKGNILERFSAQQFPDLHSELNLSSLELGDSALYFCASSVDTMVNEQYFGPGTRLTVT.

The chain uses TRBV6-5 and TRBJ2-7; possible D gene TRBD1, 5 bases. V was trimmed by 11 bases and J by 0 bases, leaving 14 bases between them. The CDR3 consists of 13 residues. Looked up from germline, CDR1 is MNHEY and CDR2 is SVGAGI. The CDR3 DNA reads as TGTGCCTCCGAGACCGACAGCTCCTACGAGCAGTACTTC. It specifies CASETDSSYEQYF.

The CDR3 DNA reads as TGTGCCAGCAGTTCCCCCAGGGGTGACTATGGCTACACCTTC. Protein product: CASSSPRGDYGYTF. The chain carries TRBV28 and TRBJ1-2, with D tentatively TRBD1 (6 bases). Trimming removed 4 bases at V and 3 bases at J, with 12 bases between. There are 14 residues in the CDR3. Germline V gene data show CDR1 as MDHEN and CDR2 as SYDVKM.

J is TRBJ1-4 and V is TRBV27, with a tentative D call TRBD1 (5 bases). V dropped 8 bases and J dropped 1 base, with 11 bases sitting between them. CDR3 length: 14 amino acids. Germline CDR1 reads MNHEY; CDR2 reads SMNVEV (reference sequence). The CDR3 protein is CASRAGQTNEKLFF. The CDR3 DNA follows: TGTGCCAGCCGCGCGGGGCAAACTAATGAAAAACTGTTTTTT. Full variable domain (remainder filled in from reference TRBV27 and TRBJ1-4): EAQVTQNPRYLITVTGKKLTVTCSQNMNHEYMSWYRQDPGLGLRQIYYSMNVEVTDKGDVPEGYKVSRKEKRNFPLILESPSPNQTSLYFCASRAGQTNEKLFFGSGTQLSVL.

This sequence joins TRBV6-5 and TRBJ1-1, with TRBD1 as a possible D gene (6 bases). V gave up 7 bases and J gave up 8 bases, with 17 bases separating them. Germline V gives CDR1 MNHEY, CDR2 SVGAGI. The CDR3 consists of 13 residues. CDR3 in amino acids: CASTPTGQDEAFF. The CDR3 region has the DNA TGTGCCAGCACTCCGACGGGACAAGACGAAGCTTTCTTT.

The V gene is TRBV3-1 (or the pseudogene TRBV3-2), the J gene TRBJ2-1; 10 nucleotides match TRBD2. The CDR3 sequence is 16 residues long. After removal of 1 base from V and 5 bases from J, the junction contained 5 bases not matched to a gene. Germline V gene sequence: CDR1 LGHDT, CDR2 YNNKEL (reference sequence). This chain's CDR3 is CASSQAVGLADNEQFF. CDR3 nucleotides: TGTGCCAGCAGCCAAGCTGTAGGACTAGCGGACAATGAGCAGTTCTTC.

This clone appeared once. The V gene is TRBV5-7, the J gene TRBJ2-1; unclear D gene. TRBV5-7 is marked as an open reading frame, function uncertain. The ends were cut back, 4 bases at V and 8 bases at J, with 16 bases in the middle. This CDR3 comprises 14 residues. CDR3 protein: CASSLSSSNDEQFF. The CDR3 DNA reads TGTGCCAGCAGCCTATCCTCAAGCAACGATGAGCAGTTCTTC.

The rearrangement links TRBV29-1 to TRBJ2-3; no reliable D call. The V and J ends lost 0 bases and 5 bases respectively, with 9 bases between them. The CDR3 consists of 13 residues. Germline V lookup: CDR1 SQVTM, CDR2 ANQGSEA. The CDR3 loop is CSVEDHGGDTQYF. The CDR3, as DNA: TGCAGCGTTGAAGATCACGGTGGAGATACGCAGTATTTT.

CDR3 sequence: CASTRAGRNTEAFF. Here the CDR3 DNA reads TGTGCCAGCACCCGGGCGGGAAGGAACACTGAAGCTTTCTTT. This chain uses TRBV28 with TRBJ1-1; D remains unclear. Trimming left V 7 bases short and J 1 base short, with 13 bases between. CDR1 and CDR2 (germline): MDHEN, SYDVKM. This CDR3 is 14 amino acids long. Complete variable domain (other parts from reference TRBV28 and TRBJ1-1): DVKVTQSSRYLVKRTGEKVFLECVQDMDHENMFWYRQDPGLGLRLIYFSYDVKMKEKGDIPEGYSVSREKKERFSLILESASTNQTSMYLCASTRAGRNTEAFFGQGTRLTVV.

Here the CDR3 reads CAISERPGTVTYEQYF. In nucleotides, the CDR3 is TGTGCCATCAGTGAGCGTCCCGGGACAGTTACCTACGAGCAGTACTTC. The chain couples TRBV10-3 to TRBJ2-7; TRBD1 matches at 7 bases. Germline-derived CDR1 and CDR2 are ENHRY and SYGVKD. V lost 2 bases and J lost 2; bases outside the gene matches: 9. There are 16 residues in the CDR3.

The chain recombines TRBV11-2 with TRBJ2-3; 9 positions agree with TRBD1. The CDR3 loop spans 16 amino acids. The V and J ends lost 5 bases and 0 bases, in that order; junction bases with no gene match: 6. CDR1 and CDR2 from the germline V gene are SGHAT and FQNNGV. This CDR3 reads CASSAFGTGSTDTQYF. Written as DNA, the CDR3 is TGTGCCAGCAGCGCATTCGGGACAGGGAGCACAGATACGCAGTATTTT.

The chain recombines TRBV13 with TRBJ1-2; 8 nucleotides align to TRBD1. In germline, CDR1 is PRHDT, CDR2 FYEKMQ (reference sequence). CDR3 size: 17 residues. J was trimmed by 8 bases and V by 0 bases; bases with no gene match: 14. CDR3 in amino acids: CASSLGGPDRAGSGYTF. Here the CDR3 DNA reads TGTGCCAGCAGCTTAGGCGGTCCGGACAGGGCAGGTTCCGGCTACACCTTC.

The J gene is TRBJ2-1, the V gene TRBV6-2 or TRBV6-3; 9 bases map to TRBD2. The CDR3 contains 15 residues. Trimming at V came to 5 bases and at J to 6 bases, leaving 8 bases not matched to a gene. Germline V lookup: CDR1 MNHEY, CDR2 SVGEGT. CDR3 bases: TGTGCCAGCAGTCGTAGCGGGAGTATCGGCAATGAGCAGTTCTTC. Its protein is CASSRSGSIGNEQFF.

The chain combines TRBV28 with TRBJ1-1, with 7 nucleotides matching TRBD1. Germline V gene data show CDR1 as MDHEN and CDR2 as SYDVKM. The CDR3 sequence is 13 residues long. The V segment lost 3 bases and the J segment 10 bases; nucleotides outside the gene matches: 8. The CDR3 DNA is TGTGCCAGCAGTTTCCAAACAGGGGAGAGAGCTTTCTTT. This translates into CASSFQTGERAFF. Together with reference TRBV28 and TRBJ1-1, the CDR3 gives the full variable domain: DVKVTQSSRYLVKRTGEKVFLECVQDMDHENMFWYRQDPGLGLRLIYFSYDVKMKEKGDIPEGYSVSREKKERFSLILESASTNQTSMYLCASSFQTGERAFFGQGTRLTVV.

The chain is built from TRBV19 and TRBJ1-2; no clear D. Trimming left V 3 bases short and J 2 bases short, with 13 bases between. CDR1 is LNHDA and CDR2 is SQIVND in the germline V gene (reference sequence). The length of the CDR3 is 15 residues. The DNA of the CDR3 is TGTGCCAGTAGTATTTCTAGGAGGCAGAACTATGGCTACACCTTC. Amino acids: CASSISRRQNYGYTF.